A selection of T cell receptor beta chains follows, all from one sample in a study of identical twins. TCRdb reanalysed the 5' RACE reads using MiXCR and keeps one entry per CDR3 protein. This sample carries 700,000 or so distinct CDR3 sequences, about 20% of them seen once, and the ten largest clones take 4% to 4.5%. In addition, the sample was reused for a study of T cells expressing NK-cell markers.

The sample comprised PBMCs. All receptors derive from a woman aged 18-30 years in good health. Each CDR3 is given with its conserved first and last residue.

j_call	v_call	cdr3_aa
TRBJ2-1	TRBV5-1	CASSLLTGAHNEQFF
TRBJ1-1	TRBV12-3/TRBV12-4	CASSLEAGVGTEAFF
TRBJ1-1	TRBV10-3	CAISEGQGFTEAFF
TRBJ2-1	TRBV7-9	CASSPRVGSYNEQFF
TRBJ2-7	TRBV9	CASSGGDRGPSYEQYF
TRBJ1-2	TRBV11-3	CASSSDPSNYGYTF
TRBJ2-3	TRBV7-9	CASSNPSGRYTDTQYF
TRBJ1-1	TRBV10-3	CAISVGTDRGPTGAFF
TRBJ1-1	TRBV20-1	CSASLGLDTEAFF
TRBJ2-1	TRBV5-1	CASSLDGANAYNEQFF
TRBJ1-1	TRBV5-4	CASSSKGTNTEAFF